The rows below give T cell receptor beta chains drawn from one sample of a study of control samples from healthy donors and cancer patients. TCRdb's table, derived via immunoSEQ multiplex PCR, lists solely in-frame clones and lacks some. The sample shows approximately 70,000 clones, 90% of them seen only once. The specimen was PBMCs. Receptor source: a woman aged 50 to 60 with colorectal cancer. Each CDR3 is given without its conserved first and last residue.

j_gene: TRBJ2-7
v_gene: TRBV4-1
CDR3aa: ASSQAAGGYSYEQY

j_gene: TRBJ1-5
v_gene: TRBV6-5
CDR3aa: ASSLTNSPQH

j_gene: TRBJ2-3
v_gene: TRBV2
CDR3aa: ASLFTDTQY

j_gene: TRBJ1-4
v_gene: TRBV19
CDR3aa: ACRDPGTNEKLF

j_gene: TRBJ2-5
v_gene: TRBV2
CDR3aa: ASSEVRGETQY

j_gene: TRBJ1-5
v_gene: TRBV9
CDR3aa: ASSAGAGDQPQH

j_gene: TRBJ2-7
v_gene: TRBV6-1
CDR3aa: ASSEGVSYEQY

j_gene: TRBJ1-2
v_gene: TRBV6-5
CDR3aa: ASSWSYGYT

j_gene: TRBJ2-3
v_gene: TRBV7-8
CDR3aa: ASSSRPGLAETDTQY

j_gene: TRBJ2-5
v_gene: TRBV5-4
CDR3aa: ASYPLGGAGETQY

j_gene: TRBJ2-6
v_gene: TRBV29-1
CDR3aa: SVEGGTGANVLT

j_gene: TRBJ2-6
v_gene: TRBV11-2
CDR3aa: ASSLDLSGANVLT

j_gene: TRBJ1-1
v_gene: TRBV29-1
CDR3aa: GGDGGF

j_gene: TRBJ2-7
v_gene: TRBV12-3/TRBV12-4
CDR3aa: ASSPDSNHEQY

j_gene: TRBJ1-2
v_gene: TRBV27
CDR3aa: ASSFAGGDGYT

j_gene: TRBJ1-5
v_gene: TRBV7-9
CDR3aa: ASSLSSSNQPQH

j_gene: TRBJ1-5
v_gene: TRBV15
CDR3aa: ATSRVEGNGNQPQH

j_gene: TRBJ1-2
v_gene: TRBV2
CDR3aa: ASIPDRVGYT

j_gene: TRBJ1-4
v_gene: TRBV30
CDR3aa: AWNRGDEKLF

j_gene: TRBJ1-6
v_gene: TRBV6-5
CDR3aa: ASSYPMGERNSPLH

j_gene: TRBJ2-7
v_gene: TRBV11-2
CDR3aa: ASSRVSGRAYEQY

j_gene: TRBJ1-2
v_gene: TRBV18
CDR3aa: ASSPLQGDGYT

j_gene: TRBJ2-5
v_gene: TRBV29-1
CDR3aa: STRSRASSLETQY

j_gene: TRBJ2-5
v_gene: TRBV25-1
CDR3aa: ASSGTDREETQY

j_gene: TRBJ1-3
v_gene: TRBV7-9
CDR3aa: ASSRDSGNTIY

j_gene: TRBJ2-7
v_gene: TRBV5-1
CDR3aa: ASSPDSDNYEQY

j_gene: TRBJ2-7
v_gene: TRBV19
CDR3aa: ATSPGTSLREQY